The source of this TCR beta chain is a study of T-cell reconstitution after alpha-beta-depleted transplantation in children. The CDR3 covers 16 residues. V lost 5 bases to trimming and J lost 0 bases, with 17 bases between them. The V gene's germline CDR1 is MDHEN and CDR2 SYDVKM. Preparation of the TCRbeta library involved a method that used unique molecular identifiers. TCRdb reanalysed the PCR reads using MiXCR and keeps one entry per CDR3 protein. This table holds around 600,000 distinct CDR3 sequences, roughly a tenth found once. This clonotype was counted between two and nine times. The V and J genes are TRBV28 and TRBJ2-7, with D tentatively TRBD1 or TRBD2 (5 bases each). Source: PBMCs from the stem cell graft donor, taken from the stem cell graft. The sequence was collected from a human donor who donated a stem cell graft to a child with acute myeloid leukemia. CDR3 loop: CASSPPQGAVSYEQYF. The CDR3 nucleotides read TGTGCCAGCAGTCCCCCCCAGGGAGCGGTCTCCTACGAGCAGTACTTC.